Below, 24 T cell receptor beta chains from the same sample are listed, as sequenced in a study of CD8+ T cells in alopecia areata. Isolated RNA was reverse transcribed into cDNA used as the sequencing template. Some clones are missing from TCRdb's copy, which holds only in-frame ones; the method was immunoSEQ multiplex PCR. This sample has 120,000 or so clones, with around 50% found just once. The source material was NKG2D-low CD8+ T cells sorted from blood. The receptors originated from a human donor with alopecia areata.

The chain joins TRBV27 to TRBJ2-3; D not certain. The CDR3 runs 11 residues. Germline V gives CDR1 MNHEY, CDR2 SMNVEV (reference sequence). Trimming pared 8 bases from V and 2 bases from J, leaving 5 bases between. The CDR3 DNA follows: TGTGCCAGCGCCCTCACAGATACGCAGTATTTT. It encodes CASALTDTQYF.

In regard to this clone: Different DNA sequences within this sample yield the same CDR3. V is TRBV29-1 and J is TRBJ2-2; D gene uncertain. Trimming took off 4 bases at V and 5 bases at J, with 8 bases between the two ends. This CDR3 comprises 12 residues. Germline V gene data show CDR1 as SQVTM and CDR2 as ANQGSEA. The CDR3 DNA sequence: TGCAGCGTTGTTGGGGATACCGGGGAGCTGTTTTTT. Protein product: CSVVGDTGELFF.

The chain links TRBV30 to TRBJ1-6, with D unclear. Per the germline V gene, CDR1 is GTSNPN and CDR2 is SVGIG (reference sequence). The CDR3 runs 14 residues. CDR3 bases: TGTGTATTCCACCTGGGAGGCCGGAATTCACCCCTCCACTTT. Encoded protein: CVFHLGGRNSPLHF.

The V and J genes are TRBV4-3 and TRBJ2-1; TRBD2 is a possible D gene (5 bases). Germline V gene sequence: CDR1 LGHNA, CDR2 YSLEER. The CDR3 is made up of 19 amino acids. Between the trimmed V and J ends, which lost 0 bases and 5 bases, there was a span of 23 bases. In DNA, the CDR3 is TGCGCCAGCAGCCAAGATAAGGCCGGTCGAGGGTCGGATAACAATGAGCAGTTCTTC. This gives the protein CASSQDKAGRGSDNNEQFF.

This CDR3 is CAWLYRGYTF. The DNA for the CDR3 is TGTGCCTGGCTCTATCGCGGCTACACCTTC. The chain combines TRBV30 with TRBJ1-2; D gene uncertain. CDR3 size: 10 residues. Germline V gives CDR1 GTSNPN, CDR2 SVGIG (reference sequence). The V end was cut by 5 bases, the J end by 8 bases, with 9 bases between. The variable domain in full, completed from reference TRBV30 and TRBJ1-2, reads SQTIHQWPATLVQPVGSPLSLECTVEGTSNPNLYWYRQAAGRGLQLLFYSVGIGQISSEVPQNLSASRPQDRQFILSSKKLLLSDSGFYLCAWLYRGYTFGSGTRLTVV.

The rearrangement uses TRBV27 and TRBJ2-5; D might be TRBD1 (5 bases). Germline CDR1 and CDR2: MNHEY and SMNVEV (reference sequence). V was cut by 7 bases and J by 5 bases, with 20 bases left in between. The CDR3 sequence is 15 residues long. The DNA for the CDR3 is TGTGCCAGCACTTCGATCCAGGGTCCCATTGAGACCCAGTACTTC. It specifies CASTSIQGPIETQYF.

The rearrangement uses TRBV28 and TRBJ2-1; possible D gene TRBD1, 6 bases. Germline CDR1 reads MDHEN; CDR2 reads SYDVKM. The CDR3 consists of 15 residues. Deletions cut 4 bases from V and 4 bases from J, with 14 bases between. The CDR3 spells CASSSGQLPYNEQFF. The CDR3 nucleotides are TGTGCCAGCAGTTCTGGACAGCTTCCATACAATGAGCAGTTCTTC.

The chain employs TRBV2 and TRBJ2-3; 9 bases agree with TRBD1. The CDR3 is made up of 14 amino acids. The V segment lost 8 bases and the J segment 7 bases; nucleotides outside the gene matches: 10. Per germline, CDR1 SNHLY and CDR2 FYNNEI. CDR3 nucleotide sequence: TGTGCCAGCGTTCGTGGACAGGGGAGATATACGCAGTATTTT. This codes for CASVRGQGRYTQYF.

This clone has just a few counts. The identical CDR3 is also encoded by other nucleotide sequences in the sample. The gene calls are TRBV29-1 and TRBJ2-3; perhaps TRBD2 as D (6 bases). The CDR3 has 15 residues. Germline V gene data show CDR1 as SQVTM and CDR2 as ANQGSEA. Trimming shortened V by 2 bases and J by 0 bases, and 12 bases separated the two germline ends. CDR3 bases: TGCAGCGTTGAACTGGCGGGGTACAGCACAGATACGCAGTATTTT. Translation gives CSVELAGYSTDTQYF.

The V call is TRBV30, the J call TRBJ1-1; 8 bases align to TRBD1. Unmatched junction bases numbered 4, after V lost 2 bases and J lost 8 bases. The germline V gene encodes CDR1 GTSNPN and CDR2 SVGIG (reference sequence). There are 12 residues in the CDR3. The CDR3 nucleotides read TGTGCCTGGAGTCACGACAGGGGAGAAGCTTTCTTT. This gives the protein CAWSHDRGEAFF.

The gene calls are TRBV5-6 and TRBJ2-7; 8 bases map to TRBD1. J gave up 5 bases and V 10 bases, and 8 bases lay outside the gene matches. Germline V gene data show CDR1 as SGHDT and CDR2 as YYEEEE. This CDR3 is 12 amino acids long. The chain's CDR3 is CASGQGSNEQYF. The CDR3 DNA follows: TGTGCCTCTGGACAGGGATCGAACGAGCAGTACTTC.

Comments on this clone: One end of the junction fails to match germline, which may point to a read error. The chain couples TRBV29-1 to TRBJ1-2, with a possible D match to TRBD1 (5 bases). The CDR3 is made up of 13 amino acids. CDR1 is SQVTM, CDR2 ANQGSEA, per germline. The CDR3 bases are TGCAGCGCCCTTCCTGAAAGGGACTACGGCTACACCTTC. It specifies CSALPERDYGYTF.

The gene calls are TRBV2 and TRBJ1-1, with D possibly TRBD1 on 5 matching bases. V was shortened by 7 bases and J by 5 bases, with 8 bases between the two germline ends. CDR1 SNHLY and CDR2 FYNNEI come from the germline V gene. CDR3 length: 11 amino acids. The DNA for the CDR3 is TGTGCCAGCACCGGGGGTACTGAAGCTTTCTTT. It encodes CASTGGTEAFF.

The chain combines TRBV29-1 with TRBJ2-2; 8 bases are a match to TRBD1. The CDR3 sequence is 14 residues long. The germline V gene has CDR1 SQVTM and CDR2 ANQGSEA. The V and J ends lost 6 bases and 3 bases, in that order; junction bases with no gene match: 6. In DNA form, the CDR3 reads TGCAGCGTCCCCGGGACAGGATACACCGGGGAGCTGTTTTTT. This gives the protein CSVPGTGYTGELFF.

This clone was seen only a few times. The DNA of the CDR3 is TGTGCCAGTAGTATGAAGACGGCTAGCACAGATACGCAGTATTTT. It translates to CASSMKTASTDTQYF. The chain couples TRBV19 to TRBJ2-3; no reliable D call. Trimming shortened V by 3 bases and J by 0 bases, and 10 bases separated the two germline ends. The germline gives CDR1 LNHDA, CDR2 SQIVND (reference sequence). The CDR3 runs to 15 residues.

There are a few counts of this clone. The rearrangement joins TRBV29-1 to TRBJ1-2; unclear D gene. Trimming shortened V by 1 base and J by 3 bases, and 12 bases separated the two germline ends. Germline lookup yields CDR1 SQVTM and CDR2 ANQGSEA. The CDR3 sequence is 14 residues long. The CDR3 spells CSVEVEGSHYGYTF. The CDR3 region has the DNA TGCAGCGTTGAAGTGGAGGGCAGCCACTATGGCTACACCTTC.

This chain uses TRBV15 with TRBJ2-1; D is undetermined. The CDR3 consists of 12 residues. Deletions cut 8 bases from V and 6 bases from J, with 11 bases between. Germline V gene sequence: CDR1 LNHNV, CDR2 YYDKDF (reference sequence). The CDR3 coding sequence is TGTGCCACCCAAAAAGCGTCCAATGAGCAGTTCTTC. This gives the protein CATQKASNEQFF.

This rearrangement joins TRBV27 to TRBJ2-7; 7 bases match TRBD1. Germline V CDR1 and CDR2: MNHEY, SMNVEV (reference sequence). V trimming: 6 bases; J trimming: 5 bases; junction bases outside the gene matches: 4. The CDR3 consists of 12 residues. The CDR3 loop is CASSRGQDEQYF. The DNA of the CDR3 is TGTGCCAGCAGCCGAGGACAGGACGAGCAGTACTTC.

J is TRBJ1-1 and V is TRBV6-6, with 7 bases aligning to TRBD1. J gave up 4 bases and V 4 bases, and 6 bases lay outside the gene matches. The CDR3 sequence is 14 residues long. Germline V lookup: CDR1 MNHNY, CDR2 SVGAGI (reference sequence). The CDR3 nucleotides read TGTGCCAGCAGTTTCGACAGGGAGGGCACTGAAGCTTTCTTT. Protein: CASSFDREGTEAFF.

This chain connects TRBV28 to TRBJ2-7; D is unresolved. The CDR3 totals 13 residues. CDR1 and CDR2 (germline): MDHEN, SYDVKM. V lost 7 bases and J lost 2, with 12 bases in between. This CDR3 is CASNSVFAYEQYF. In DNA form, the CDR3 reads TGTGCCAGCAATTCGGTATTTGCCTACGAGCAGTACTTC.

This clone turned up a few times. The chain combines TRBV29-1 with TRBJ2-1; 8 bases align to TRBD2. The ends lost 8 bases at V and 5 bases at J; junction bases unmatched: 8. CDR3 length: 13 residues. Germline loops: CDR1 SQVTM, CDR2 ANQGSEA. CDR3 DNA: TGCAGCTTCGGGGGGGCTTACCACAATGAGCAGTTCTTC. This translates into CSFGGAYHNEQFF.

This clone has more than one count but fewer than ten. The CDR3 here is CSVEEGAGQPQHF. The CDR3 DNA is TGCAGCGTTGAGGAAGGAGCTGGTCAGCCCCAGCATTTT. The rearrangement links TRBV29-1 to TRBJ1-5, with no clear D. Germline CDR1 and CDR2: SQVTM and ANQGSEA. The V gene lost 3 bases and the J gene lost 6 bases, with 12 bases spanning the gap. The CDR3 covers 13 residues.

This rearrangement joins TRBV29-1 to TRBJ2-5; weak D call: TRBD2 (6 bases). CDR1 is SQVTM and CDR2 is ANQGSEA in the germline V gene. This CDR3 is 15 amino acids long. Trimming took off 1 base at V and 4 bases at J, with 16 bases between the two ends. CDR3 region: CSVEGGENRGETQYF. CDR3 sequence (DNA): TGCAGCGTTGAAGGGGGGGAGAACCGGGGAGAGACCCAGTACTTC.

The chain uses TRBV29-1 and TRBJ2-1; either TRBD1 or TRBD2 may fit D (5 bases each). Trimming pared 4 bases from V and 10 bases from J, leaving 14 bases between. Germline V gene sequence: CDR1 SQVTM, CDR2 ANQGSEA. The CDR3 consists of 12 residues. In DNA, the CDR3 is TGCAGCGTTGTGGGACGTGCAGGAGAGCAGTTCTTC. It codes for CSVVGRAGEQFF.